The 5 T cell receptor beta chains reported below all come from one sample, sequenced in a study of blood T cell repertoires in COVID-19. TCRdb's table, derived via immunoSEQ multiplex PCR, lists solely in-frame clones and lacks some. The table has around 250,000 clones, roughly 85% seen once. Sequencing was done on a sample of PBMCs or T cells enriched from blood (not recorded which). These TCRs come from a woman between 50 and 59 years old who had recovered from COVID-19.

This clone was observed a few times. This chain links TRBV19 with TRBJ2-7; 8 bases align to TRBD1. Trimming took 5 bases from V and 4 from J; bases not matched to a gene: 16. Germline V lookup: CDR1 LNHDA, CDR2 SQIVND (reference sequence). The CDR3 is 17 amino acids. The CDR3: CASSSNNRGNSLYEQYF. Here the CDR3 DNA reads TGTGCCAGTAGTTCTAACAACAGGGGGAATAGCCTGTACGAGCAGTACTTC.

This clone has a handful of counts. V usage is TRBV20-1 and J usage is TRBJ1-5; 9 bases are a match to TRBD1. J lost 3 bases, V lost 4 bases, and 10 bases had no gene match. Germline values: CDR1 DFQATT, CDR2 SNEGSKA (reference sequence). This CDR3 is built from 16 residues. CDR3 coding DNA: TGCAGTGCTAATGACAGGGGGTCATATAACAATCAGCCCCAGCATTTT. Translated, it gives CSANDRGSYNNQPQHF.

Written as DNA, the CDR3 is TGCGCCAGCAGCGCAGGGGGGACAGGCCTATATGGCTACACCTTC. Translating gives CASSAGGTGLYGYTF. The chain combines TRBV5-1 with TRBJ1-2; 8 nucleotides line up with TRBD1. Germline CDR1 is SGHRS and CDR2 is YFSETQ. Trimming took 4 bases from V and 5 from J; bases not matched to a gene: 10. The CDR3 has 15 amino acids.

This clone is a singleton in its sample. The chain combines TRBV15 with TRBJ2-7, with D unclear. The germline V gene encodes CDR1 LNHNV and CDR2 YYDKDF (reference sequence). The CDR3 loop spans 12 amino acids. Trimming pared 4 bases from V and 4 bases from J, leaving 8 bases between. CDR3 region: CATSMGRYEQYF. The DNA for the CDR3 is TGTGCCACCAGCATGGGCAGGTACGAGCAGTACTTC.

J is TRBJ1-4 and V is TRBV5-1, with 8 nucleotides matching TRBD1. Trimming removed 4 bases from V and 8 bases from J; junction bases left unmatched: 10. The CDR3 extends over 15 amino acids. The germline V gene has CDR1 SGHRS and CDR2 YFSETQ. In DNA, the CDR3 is TGCGCCAGCAGCACGTGGACAGGGTCGGGAGAAAAACTGTTTTTT. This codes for CASSTWTGSGEKLFF. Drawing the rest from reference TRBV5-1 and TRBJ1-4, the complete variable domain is KAGVTQTPRYLIKTRGQQVTLSCSPISGHRSVSWYQQTPGQGLQFLFEYFSETQRNKGNFPGRFSGRQFSNSRSEMNVSTLELGDSALYLCASSTWTGSGEKLFFGSGTQLSVL.